The text below deals with one T cell receptor (beta chain). The sample is drawn from a study of blood T cell repertoires in COVID-19. Study as a whole: Italy, Spain and the United States were the sources of the convalescent and acute COVID-19 samples. T cells, B-cell-depleted T cells, or PBMCs supplied cDNA or gDNA.

As handled by the study authors: Nucleated cell counts were estimated from reference gene primer amplification. Assay used: immunoSEQ multiplex PCR; TCRdb lists only in-frame clones, some missing. That table furnishes V, J and clone size, whereas the DNA furnished D and trimming. The table shows 120,000 to 150,000 clones, with around 83% occurring only once. CDR3 length: 13 amino acids. Germline CDR1 is SGHDN and CDR2 is FVKESK. With 8 bases removed from V and 5 bases from J, the gap between germline ends came to 10 bases. Sequenced material: peripheral blood. This receptor was identified in a human donor in a cohort sampled during active COVID-19. This sequence joins TRBV14 and TRBJ1-6, with a tentative D call TRBD1 (5 bases). The CDR3 protein is CASRRVDNSPLHF. The CDR3 nucleotides read TGTGCCAGCCGCAGGGTGGATAATTCACCCCTCCACTTT.